Listed below are T cell receptor beta chains from one sample, sequenced in a study of blood T cell repertoires in COVID-19. Using immunoSEQ multiplex PCR, the repertoire was profiled, and TCRdb retains in-frame clones only, with some absent. There are around 170,000 clones in the sample; 90% occur only once, and 0.45% to 0.65% lies in the top ten. Sequenced sample: peripheral blood. These receptors were taken from a man between 50 and 59 years old with acute or convalescent COVID-19. CDR3s include the opening cysteine and the closing phenylalanine or tryptophan. The D gene is left open where the match is weak. Some rows have no size entry. The others give once, few or many, or a class for an expanded clone.

clone_size j_call d_call v_call cdr3_length cdr3_aa cdr3_nt
once TRBJ1-3 - TRBV6-5 15 CASSLSGGTGNTIYF TGTGCCAGCAGCCTTAGTGGGGGGACTGGAAACACCATATATTTT
- TRBJ2-3 - TRBV21-1 16 CASRGEGRTLGDTQYF TGTGCCAGTCGAGGGGAGGGGCGGACCCTGGGGGATACGCAGTATTTT
few TRBJ1-3 - TRBV7-9 15 CASTFSSSSGNTIYF TGTGCCAGCACCTTCTCCTCGTCCTCTGGAAACACCATATATTTT
- TRBJ2-1 TRBD2 TRBV13 14 CASSSLAGASEQFF TGTGCCAGCAGCTCTCTAGCGGGGGCGTCTGAGCAGTTCTTC
- TRBJ1-2 TRBD1 TRBV2 12 CASSDGTGVLTF TGTGCCAGCAGTGATGGGACAGGCGTTCTCACCTTC
- TRBJ2-6 - TRBV7-3 17 CASSPQGSPSGANVLTF TGTGCCAGCAGCCCGCAGGGCTCCCCCTCTGGGGCCAACGTCCTGACTTTC
- TRBJ1-2 TRBD1 TRBV25-1 14 CASREGQGYYGYTF TGTGCCAGCAGAGAGGGACAGGGGTATTATGGCTACACCTTC
- TRBJ2-7 TRBD1 TRBV11-2 14 CASSPSGTGYGQYF TGTGCCAGCAGCCCCTCGGGGACAGGGTACGGGCAGTACTTC
- TRBJ2-1 TRBD1 TRBV18 16 CASSYSTGANYNEQFF TGTGCCAGCTCATACTCAACAGGGGCAAATTACAATGAGCAGTTCTTC
- TRBJ2-7 - TRBV5-1 14 CASSLLVSTYEQYF TGCGCCAGCAGCTTGTTGGTGAGCACCTACGAGCAGTACTTC
- TRBJ1-5 - TRBV19 14 CATGTSRVDQPQHF TGTGCCACCGGGACTTCAAGAGTCGATCAGCCCCAGCATTTT
few TRBJ2-1 - TRBV6-4 15 CASRQTGWGLDEQFF TGTGCCAGCAGGCAGACAGGTTGGGGCCTGGATGAGCAGTTCTTC
- TRBJ2-4 - TRBV6-6 16 CAASPRTALAKNIQYF TGTGCCGCCTCACCCAGGACAGCCCTAGCCAAAAACATTCAGTACTTC
few TRBJ1-2 TRBD1 TRBV12-5 11 CASSGQGGYTF TGTGCTAGTTCCGGACAGGGTGGCTACACCTTC
- TRBJ2-5 TRBD2 TRBV7-9 17 CASSSRQTSGRLETQYF TGTGCCAGCAGCTCACGCCAGACTAGCGGGAGGTTGGAGACCCAGTACTTC
- TRBJ2-5 TRBD2 TRBV5-1 15 CASSFIAGGQETQYF TGCGCCAGCAGCTTCATAGCGGGGGGACAAGAGACCCAGTACTTC
- TRBJ2-7 - TRBV18 15 CASSPWGESSYEQYF TGTGCCAGCTCACCATGGGGGGAAAGCTCCTACGAGCAGTACTTC
- TRBJ2-7 - TRBV9 17 CASSAQAGGLGFDEQYF TGTGCCAGCAGCGCTCAGGCTGGGGGCCTTGGTTTCGACGAGCAGTACTTC
- TRBJ2-6 TRBD1 TRBV7-3 17 CASSLAKGAPGANVLTF TGTGCCAGCAGCTTAGCCAAGGGGGCCCCTGGGGCCAACGTCCTGACTTTC
- TRBJ1-6 - TRBV28 13 CASSLDSSRALHF TGTGCCAGCAGTTTAGACAGTAGTAGGGCCCTCCACTTT
- TRBJ1-2 - TRBV28 12 CAIGRGDYGYTF TGTGCCATCGGCCGGGGTGACTATGGCTACACCTTC
- TRBJ1-4 - TRBV5-6 13 CASSRTGNEKLFF TGTGCCAGCAGCAGGACGGGGAATGAAAAACTGTTTTTT
- TRBJ2-1 - TRBV30 12 CAWNRGWNEQFF TGTGCCTGGAATCGGGGGTGGAATGAGCAGTTCTTC